The 15 T cell receptor beta chains in this list originate from one sample, sequenced in a study of blood T cells in healthy people across ages. It was with a sample-barcoded 5' primer and a J-beta primer mix that a second PCR of roughly 7 to 12 cycles was run. TCRdb re-called the 5' RACE reads through MiXCR, storing one row per CDR3 protein. This table holds approximately 1,700,000 distinct CDR3 sequences, 30% to 40% found once. What was sequenced was blood. Receptors originate from a human donor in good health.

The chain is built from TRBV15 and TRBJ2-4, with TRBD1 matching 8 bases. From germline, CDR1 is LNHNV and CDR2 YYDKDF (reference sequence). This CDR3 is built from 13 residues. J was trimmed by 10 bases and V by 5 bases; bases with no gene match: 7. CDR3 sequence reads: CATSGLNRGIQYF. In DNA, the CDR3 is TGTGCCACCAGCGGACTAAACAGGGGGATTCAGTACTTC. The variable domain in full, completed from reference TRBV15 and TRBJ2-4, reads DAMVIQNPRYQVTQFGKPVTLSCSQTLNHNVMYWYQQKSSQAPKLLFHYYDKDFNNEADTPDNFQSRRPNTSFCFLDIRSPGLGDTAMYLCATSGLNRGIQYFGAGTRLSVL.

The chain couples TRBV5-6 to TRBJ1-1, with TRBD1 as a possible D gene (6 bases). This CDR3 has 15 residues. Germline V lookup: CDR1 SGHDT, CDR2 YYEEEE. The ends were cut back, 2 bases at V and 10 bases at J, with 21 bases in the middle. CDR3 coding DNA: TGTGCCAGCAGCTTATACAGGGCCGCCCAGAATCTAGCTTTCTTT. It translates to CASSLYRAAQNLAFF.

A single count supports this clonotype. A much bigger clone sits one base away, suggesting this may be a read error. The J gene is TRBJ2-7, the V gene TRBV7-7; possibly TRBD2 for D (5 bases). Germline V gives CDR1 SSHAT, CDR2 FNYEAQ (reference sequence). Trimming stripped 1 base from V and 10 bases from J, with 23 bases between. The CDR3 has 16 residues. The CDR3 sequence: CASSLVGGSSDEAQYF. The CDR3 DNA follows: TGTGCCAGCAGCTTAGTTGGAGGTTCCTCCGACGAGGCCCAGTACTTC.

The chain carries TRBV6-5 and TRBJ2-2, with D unresolved. This CDR3 contains 13 residues. In germline, CDR1 is MNHEY, CDR2 SVGAGI. V dropped 3 bases and J dropped 0 bases, with 2 bases sitting between them. CDR3 sequence reads: CASSYANTGELFF. The DNA for the CDR3 is TGTGCCAGCAGTTATGCGAACACCGGGGAGCTGTTTTTT.

This clonotype was seen more than once but under ten times. The chain carries TRBV12-3 or TRBV12-4 and TRBJ1-2; TRBD1 matches 9 bases. The CDR3 loop spans 14 amino acids. V dropped 1 base and J dropped 6; count of bases not matched to a gene: 3. CDR3 loop: CASSLETGGDGYTF. CDR3 DNA sequence: TGTGCCAGCAGTTTAGAAACAGGGGGCGATGGCTACACCTTC.

The chain has TRBV7-9 and TRBJ2-1; D is unresolved. Germline V lookup: CDR1 SEHNR, CDR2 FQNEAQ (reference sequence). The CDR3 runs to 18 residues. V was cut by 10 bases and J by 2 bases, with 27 bases left in between. The CDR3 sequence is CATPPAGPTLYPYNEQFF. CDR3 bases: TGTGCCACCCCGCCGGCAGGTCCCACCCTTTACCCCTACAATGAGCAGTTCTTC.

The chain recombines TRBV13 with TRBJ1-6, with TRBD1 matching over 11 bases. V lost 4 bases to trimming and J lost 5 bases; unmatched junction nucleotides: 7. This CDR3 has 17 residues. From germline, CDR1 is PRHDT and CDR2 FYEKMQ (reference sequence). CDR3 bases: TGTGCCAGCAGCTCAAGAGGACAGGGGGCGCATAATTCACCCCTCCACTTT. Amino acid sequence: CASSSRGQGAHNSPLHF. The variable domain in full, completed from reference TRBV13 and TRBJ1-6, reads AAGVIQSPRHLIKEKRETATLKCYPIPRHDTVYWYQQGPGQDPQFLISFYEKMQSDKGSIPDRFSAQQFSDYHSELNMSSLELGDSALYFCASSSRGQGAHNSPLHFGNGTRLTVT.

The chain links TRBV14 to TRBJ1-1; TRBD1 matches 8 bases. This CDR3 is 16 amino acids long. The J segment lost 4 bases and the V segment lost 2 bases, leaving 9 bases of the junction unmatched. Germline loops: CDR1 SGHDN, CDR2 FVKESK. This CDR3 reads CASSQWGTGGSTEAFF. In DNA form, the CDR3 reads TGTGCCAGCAGCCAATGGGGTACAGGGGGAAGCACTGAAGCTTTCTTT.

The genes are TRBV11-2 and TRBJ2-7; D tentatively fits TRBD1 or TRBD2 (5 bases each). The length of the CDR3 is 15 residues. V gave up 0 bases and J gave up 0 bases, with 9 bases separating them. Germline V CDR1 and CDR2: SGHAT, FQNNGV. The CDR3 loop reads CASSLDIGTSYEQYF. As DNA, the CDR3 is TGTGCCAGCAGCTTAGATATAGGGACCTCCTACGAGCAGTACTTC.

The CDR3 sequence: CASSLAILTRETQYF. The DNA of the CDR3 is TGCGCCAGCAGCTTGGCCATACTCACAAGGGAGACCCAGTACTTC. The J gene is TRBJ2-5, the V gene TRBV5-1, with D unresolved. This CDR3 has 15 residues. The ends were cut back, 0 bases at V and 5 bases at J, with 14 bases in the middle. The germline V gene has CDR1 SGHRS and CDR2 YFSETQ.

The V gene is TRBV6-2 or TRBV6-3, the J gene TRBJ2-1; 9 positions agree with TRBD2. J lost 3 bases, V lost 0 bases, and 6 bases had no gene match. The V gene's germline CDR1 is MNHEY and CDR2 SVGEGT. This CDR3 has 17 residues. This CDR3 is CASSYSKELAGYNEQFF. Written as DNA, the CDR3 is TGTGCCAGCAGTTACTCGAAGGAACTAGCGGGCTACAATGAGCAGTTCTTC.

The chain joins TRBV5-1 to TRBJ2-7; the D gene is possibly TRBD1 (6 bases). This CDR3 contains 12 residues. CDR1 is SGHRS and CDR2 is YFSETQ in the germline V gene. V lost 4 bases and J 9 bases, leaving 14 bases between the germline ends. CDR3 loop: CASSPTDRTQYF. The CDR3, as DNA: TGCGCCAGCAGCCCTACCGACAGGACGCAGTACTTC.

This clonotype was seen only a few times. This may stem from a read error, because a much larger clone lies one nucleotide away. The J gene is TRBJ2-1, the V gene TRBV4-2, with D perhaps matching TRBD1 or TRBD2 (6 bases each). The J call may be in error: the DNA end matches TRBJ2-7 better. CDR1 LGHNA and CDR2 YNFKEQ come from the germline V gene. The CDR3 sequence is 15 residues long. The CDR3 sequence is CASSQVGGPYNEQYF. CDR3 sequence (DNA): TGTGCCAGCAGCCAAGTTGGGGGGCCCTACAATGAGCAGTACTTC.

A remark on this clonotype: At one of its ends the junction is not consistent with the germline gene, which may arise from a read error. This chain joins TRBV7-9 and TRBJ2-5; a weak D match, TRBD1 (6 bases). Looked up from germline, CDR1 is SEHNR and CDR2 is FQNEAQ (reference sequence). The CDR3 sequence is 14 residues long. CDR3 in DNA: TGTGCCAGCAGCTCTACAGGGAGCCAAGAGGCCCAGTACTTC. Protein: CASSSTGSQEAQYF.

The V call is TRBV20-1, the J call TRBJ1-2; D might be TRBD1 (6 bases). The V gene's germline CDR1 is DFQATT and CDR2 SNEGSKA (reference sequence). The CDR3 spans 11 residues. V lost 8 bases and J 5 bases, leaving 12 bases between the germline ends. CDR3 nucleotides: TGCAGTCCCCCGGACAGTTATGGCTACACCTTC. Protein product: CSPPDSYGYTF.